This TCR beta chain derives from a study of cytomegalovirus exposure and HLA in healthy donors listed by TCRdb under 2017. Describing the broader study: In an earlier analysis of 550 to 750 of the donors, 250 to 350 Gb of sequence data and approximately 100 million unique TCR beta sequences from approximately 180 million T cells were reported. Of the 300 to 500 genotyped donors, 80% to 90% were placed in the genetic ancestry cluster associated with self-reported Caucasian donors. The number of donors typed differed by locus, with roughly 620-640 for A, B, C, DRB1 and DQB1, about 500 for DQA1, 606 for DPA1, and approximately 470 for DPB1. A later analysis re-examined previously published TCR beta repertoires from just over 650 donors and added high-resolution HLA genotyping to investigate patterns of TCR occurrence. Roughly 5 DR-DQ haplotypes were handled as single units for association and clustering, since linkage in the cohort was strong. In the later analysis, no new phenotypic data were used to find candidate immune exposures; instead, reliance was placed on TCR beta sequences and their occurrence across donors. Class I and class II HLA loci were covered by the typing at four-digit resolution. An early release that covered about 600 HLA-typed donors contained around 330 gigabases of sequencing data and some 87 million unique TCR sequences. Besides the first cohort of more than 650 subjects, a separate validation cohort made up of over 95 different subjects was used. All discovery cohort repertoires had been generated using a single sequencing platform. A later genetic analysis took genome-wide SNP genotypes for 398 of the 666 donors and used that subset as a discovery cohort. The aim of the study was to test whether cataloging public T cell receptors could identify signatures of past pathogen exposure. Across around 400 genotyped donors of the cohort, an average of roughly 250,000 unique TCR beta nucleotide sequences per donor were sequenced, and roughly 17% of those sequences were non-productive. Donor age, sex, ethnicity and CMV serostatus were collected together with the repertoire data. Using immunosequencing, the study profiled T cell repertoires from about 610 subjects and related those repertoires to cytomegalovirus serostatus. In an earlier analysis of 587 of the donors, high-throughput TCR beta sequencing was used to judge whether each TCR beta V gene segment behaved as functional or pseudogenic. High-throughput TCR immunosequencing, statistical association of individual TCRs with disease status, and machine learning were combined to predict cytomegalovirus infection status.

As concerns this clone: Its antigen is not yet known. No much larger clone exists at a distance of one base, and base qualities are not known.

The cohort comprised 550 to 700 healthy bone marrow donors. Cohort members were all nominally healthy when sampled, although unrecorded immune exposures were likely present. The donor was CMV seronegative and belonged to the group of over 350 seronegative cohort members. A peripheral blood sample was collected from each donor, and TCR beta sequencing was performed on peripheral blood mononuclear cells. Genomic DNA extraction from the blood cell samples was performed with the Qiagen DNeasy Blood Extraction Kit. Including cysteine and phenylalanine, the CDR3 has 14 amino acids. This entry keeps only the CDR3 DNA: 42 bases, framed from base 1. Overall results and qualifications from the work: In a later analysis, HLA-associated TCR beta chains were found to be more clonally expanded and to have lower generation probabilities than equally common non-associated chains. Only TCR beta chains were sequenced in this cohort, and the absence of alpha or paired-chain data limited detectable features. A later analysis associated 16,951 TCR beta sequences with specific HLA alleles at a false discovery rate of 0.05. Several of the top co-occurrence clusters appeared to be linked to parvovirus B19, influenza, CMV and Epstein-Barr virus, according to a later analysis. A total of fewer than 200 TCR beta chains were listed by the study as associated with cytomegalovirus. A cluster of highly shared sequence variants was judged likely to represent a technical artifact of the sequencing pipeline. Correlated functional status among segregating V segments might reflect linkage disequilibrium, but an unknown experimental factor could not be ruled out. Because HLA typing was missing for some donors at each locus, association tests included only the typed subset. In vitro tests confirmed that a few of the cytomegalovirus-associated TCR beta chains recognize cytomegalovirus antigens. Broadly in line with IMGT annotations, most TCR beta V segments showed up in productive rearrangements about 90% or about 30% of the time in an earlier analysis of 587 of the donors. A further reported finding was that TCR beta sequences accurately predicted the HLA-A and HLA-B alleles for most subjects in the first cohort. Because counts were too low, 15 or so rarely observed V segments, including chromosome 9 orphons, were excluded from the earlier analysis of 500 to 700 of the donors. When HLA alleles, especially DR and DQ, strongly co-occurred, TCR associations were difficult to assign to individual alleles. V-gene and J-gene trimming of TCR beta chains was associated with a missense DCLRE1C variant in a later genetic analysis, and the association was replicated in an independent cohort. A later genetic analysis reported fewer N-insertions in productive TCRs among donors in an Asian-associated ancestry cluster than the roughly 690-donor mean. Some IMGT-functional V segments, including TRBV6-2 and TRBV6-3, could not be told apart with the 87-base-pair reads, so those segments were excluded. The classifier was reported to diagnose cytomegalovirus status with high specificity and sensitivity in both the original and validation cohorts. CMV serostatus was the only immune exposure information available for the cohort. The authors suggested that the approach could potentially be extended to other disease states and immunological phenotypes. While some public TCRs were present in many individuals, most TCR sequences turned up only very rarely across donors. According to a later analysis, TCR association rates differed among HLA loci, with DRB1 alleles showing the most associated TCRs and HLA-C alleles showing the fewest. Roughly uniform sequencing depth across donors was assumed in presence/absence analyses, although this assumption may not hold. In a later analysis, most CMV-associated TCR beta chains were found to appear HLA-restricted, with HLA associations seemingly driven largely by CMV exposure.

Libraries were prepared through the immunoSEQ multiplex PCR assay. A mixture of 60 forward primers for TCR Vbeta segments and 13 reverse primers for TCR Jbeta segments was used in the multiplex PCR. The CDR3 region of rearranged TCR beta genes was amplified from genomic DNA with a multiplex PCR assay. The Illumina HiSeq System was used to sequence the amplified TCR beta libraries as 87-base-pair reads. Under the source paper's analysis protocol: Across the 600 to 700 repertoires, a later analysis counted tens of millions of unique TCR beta chains, around 10 million of which were shared by at least two donors. A nearest-neighbor algorithm error-corrected the raw reads and collapsed the reads into unique sequences, merging closely related sequences to remove PCR and sequencing errors. V, D and J gene segments were assigned by aligning CDR3 sequences to IMGT reference sequences. For a sequence to be retained, at least a six-nucleotide match to both a V gene segment and a J gene segment was required. Rearrangements were called productive when the CDR3 lacked stop codons and stayed in frame with V and J; all others were non-productive. Following IMGT convention, CDR3 was defined as the stretch from the second conserved V-encoded cysteine to the conserved J-encoded phenylalanine. Sequences without an unambiguous match to a single V gene segment were excluded from the earlier analysis of a few hundred of the donors. In an earlier analysis of approximately 560 of the donors, a V segment was called functional when productive rearrangements were above 56.7%, and segregating when the standard deviation between donors exceeded 5%. A statistical classification framework was built to diagnose cytomegalovirus status from the catalog of TCR beta chain sequences. A later analysis assigned V and J genes by comparing TCR nucleotide sequences with IMGT/GENE-DB human TR gene sequences. Using the TCRdist pipeline, a later analysis assigned CDR3 sequences along with most-parsimonious VDJ recombination scenarios. A later analysis defined each TCR beta chain by its CDR3 amino acid sequence plus V-gene family, and excluded reads lacking a unique V-gene family. A later analysis removed roughly 590 highly shared, low-generation-probability nucleotide sequences to deal with suspected cross-contamination and a sequencing artifact. A later analysis calculated a clonal expansion index for each public chain from normalized within-repertoire ranks of inferred template counts. A later analysis computed generation probabilities with a VDJ recombination model fitted to out-of-frame rearrangements, and checked the results against IGoR. Hypergeometric tests were used in a later analysis to score TCR-TCR, TCR-HLA and TCR-CMV co-occurrence, with a repertoire-size bias correction applied to the TCR pairs. In a later analysis, false discovery rates were estimated by permuting HLA or CMV assignments 20 times. In a later analysis, co-occurring TCRs were grouped using DBSCAN, and TCRdist sequence similarity was added for clustering within HLA-allele-positive subsets. Co-occurrence clustering excluded repertoires with fewer than 30,000 or more than 120,000 public chains, plus five with anomalous nucleotide sharing. What TCRdb holds here is the immuneACCESS table cut down to in-frame rearrangements. Part of the clones is not present; checked against another copy, under half of the missing clones reflect an unresolved V gene, and the others are unexplained. That table supplies the V and J calls and clone size; D and trimming were determined from the DNA. The sample includes 150,000 to 200,000 clones, with roughly 85% observed a single time. Over 0.8% of the sample lies in the top ten.

Sequenced input: PBMCs. The chain uses TRBV21-1 and TRBJ2-5; no DNA check was done on the table's D call, TRBD2. TRBV21-1 is reported as a pseudogene. The receptor was isolated from a woman younger than 45 in good health and CMV-seronegative. The CDR3 protein is CASSKPLTGETQYF. The sequence in DNA is TGTGCCAGCAGCAAACCTTTAACCGGGGAGACCCAGTACTTC.